The 2 T cell receptor beta chains below come from one sample, sequenced in a study of ipilimumab plus nivolumab after autologous stem cell transplantation. The assay was immunoSEQ multiplex PCR, and TCRdb's table has in-frame clones only and misses some. In the table there are about 43,000 clones, nearly 90% of which are singletons. The sequencing used PBMCs, collected in a trial of ipilimumab plus nivolumab as post-transplant consolidation. The source of these receptors is a male donor with multiple myeloma.

V usage is TRBV6-4 and J usage is TRBJ2-1, with D perhaps matching TRBD2 (5 bases). The CDR3 covers 16 residues. Trimming pared 6 bases from V and 1 base from J, leaving 16 bases between. The V gene's germline CDR1 is MRHNA and CDR2 SNTAGT. The CDR3 DNA follows: TGTGCCAGCAGCGCAACCCGGGATTGGTCCTACAATGAGCAGTTCTTC. Amino acid sequence: CASSATRDWSYNEQFF.

The chain is built from TRBV4-1 and TRBJ1-5; D remains ambiguous. CDR3 length equals 15 residues. Germline assignment: CDR1 MGHRA and CDR2 YSYEKL. Deletions cut 3 bases from V and 3 bases from J, with 12 bases between. The CDR3 here is CASSQGFLDNQPQHF. In DNA form, the CDR3 reads TGCGCCAGCAGCCAGGGTTTCCTGGACAATCAGCCCCAGCATTTT.